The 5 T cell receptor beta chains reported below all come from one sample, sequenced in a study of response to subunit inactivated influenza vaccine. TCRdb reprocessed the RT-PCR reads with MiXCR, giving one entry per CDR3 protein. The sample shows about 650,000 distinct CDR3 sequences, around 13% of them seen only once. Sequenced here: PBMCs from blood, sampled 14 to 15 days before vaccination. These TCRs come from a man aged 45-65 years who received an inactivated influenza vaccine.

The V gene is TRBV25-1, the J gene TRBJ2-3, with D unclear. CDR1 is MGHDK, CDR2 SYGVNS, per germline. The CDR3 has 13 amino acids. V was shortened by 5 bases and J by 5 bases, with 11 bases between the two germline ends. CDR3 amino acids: CASSKKTVDTQYF. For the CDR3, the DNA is TGTGCCAGCAGTAAGAAGACCGTAGATACGCAGTATTTT.

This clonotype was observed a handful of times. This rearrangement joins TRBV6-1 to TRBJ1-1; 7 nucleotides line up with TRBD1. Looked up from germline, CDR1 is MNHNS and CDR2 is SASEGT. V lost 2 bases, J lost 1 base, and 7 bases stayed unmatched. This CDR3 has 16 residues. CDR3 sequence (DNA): TGTGCCAGCAGTGAAATTCCGGGACAGCCGAACACTGAAGCTTTCTTT. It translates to CASSEIPGQPNTEAFF.

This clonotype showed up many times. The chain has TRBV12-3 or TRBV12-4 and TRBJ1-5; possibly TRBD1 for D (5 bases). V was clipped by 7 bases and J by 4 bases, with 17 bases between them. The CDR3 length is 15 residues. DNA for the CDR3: TGTGCCAGCACCAACCTCCGGGACCGTAATCAGCCCCAGCATTTT. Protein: CASTNLRDRNQPQHF.

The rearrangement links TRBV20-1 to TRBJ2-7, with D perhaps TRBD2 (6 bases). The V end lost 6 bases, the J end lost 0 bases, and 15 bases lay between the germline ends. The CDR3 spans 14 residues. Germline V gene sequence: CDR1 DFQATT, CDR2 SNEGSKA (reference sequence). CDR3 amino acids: CSALLLASSYEQYF. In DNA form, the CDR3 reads TGCAGTGCCCTGCTGCTAGCGAGCTCCTACGAGCAGTACTTC.

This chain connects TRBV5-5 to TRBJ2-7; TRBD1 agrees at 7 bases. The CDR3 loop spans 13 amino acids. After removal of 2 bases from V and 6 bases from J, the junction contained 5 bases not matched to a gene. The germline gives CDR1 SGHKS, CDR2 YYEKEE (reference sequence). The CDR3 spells CASSFDRVVEQYF. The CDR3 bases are TGTGCCAGCAGCTTCGACAGGGTAGTCGAGCAGTACTTC.